This entry concerns a single TCR beta chain. In the study's own analysis: Amplification of reference gene primers was used by the study to estimate nucleated cell counts. Some clones are missing from TCRdb's copy, which holds only in-frame ones; the method was immunoSEQ multiplex PCR. That table furnishes V, J and clone size, whereas the DNA furnished D and trimming. The sample yields 80,000 to 100,000 clones, 70% to 90% seen once. This sample is part of a study of blood T cell repertoires in COVID-19. Study-level background: COVID-19 samples collected from the United States, Italy and Spain covered acute and convalescent phases. PBMCs, B-cell-depleted T cells, or T cells were the source of the cDNA or gDNA that made up the material.

This CDR3 has 13 amino acids. V was trimmed by 8 bases and J by 2 bases, leaving 14 bases between them. The germline CDR1 and CDR2 sequences are SQVTM and ANQGSEA. What was sequenced was peripheral blood. The source of this sequence is a human donor in a cohort sampled during active COVID-19. This chain uses TRBV29-1 with TRBJ2-3, with D tentatively TRBD2 (5 bases). CDR3 protein: CSTWETNTDTQYF. The CDR3 DNA sequence: TGCAGCACCTGGGAGACTAACACAGATACGCAGTATTTT.